These 21 T cell receptor beta chains came from one sample sequenced in a study of OX40 agonist ivuxolimab in advanced cancers. Method: immunoSEQ multiplex PCR; TCRdb's copy keeps in-frame clones and lacks some. This repertoire shows about 90,000 clones, approximately 85% found once; its top ten account for roughly 0.22%. This specimen was CD4+ or CD8+ T cells sorted from blood, taken in a trial of the OX40 agonist ivuxolimab. Source of these receptors: an adult with an advanced solid tumor such as melanoma, head and neck, liver or kidney cancer.

The rearrangement joins TRBV29-1 to TRBJ1-1, with D possibly TRBD1 on 5 matching bases. CDR1 and CDR2 (germline): SQVTM, ANQGSEA. Trimming removed 5 bases at V and 6 bases at J, with 10 bases between. The CDR3 has 11 residues. CDR3 protein: CSVRRGAEAFF. The CDR3 DNA sequence: TGCAGCGTTCGAAGGGGCGCTGAAGCTTTCTTT.

The chain carries TRBV18 and TRBJ1-1; a weak D match, TRBD1 (5 bases). The CDR3 runs 13 residues. Trimming stripped 6 bases from V and 1 base from J, with 9 bases between. Germline V gene data show CDR1 as KGHSH and CDR2 as LQKENI. The CDR3 sequence is CASSGDGNTEAFF. CDR3 coding DNA: TGTGCCAGCTCGGGGGACGGGAACACTGAAGCTTTCTTT.

This clone was recorded once. The chain has TRBV10-3 and TRBJ1-1, with a possible D match to TRBD1 (5 bases). The V end was cut by 7 bases, the J end by 2 bases, with 11 bases between. CDR3 length: 13 residues. Germline CDR1 ENHRY, CDR2 SYGVKD. The CDR3 here is CAITPRENTEAFF. For the CDR3, the DNA is TGTGCCATCACCCCCAGGGAAAACACTGAAGCTTTCTTT.

V usage is TRBV2 and J usage is TRBJ1-1, with 8 bases identical to TRBD1. This CDR3 is 14 amino acids long. V lost 7 bases to trimming and J lost 1 base; unmatched junction nucleotides: 5. Germline assignment: CDR1 SNHLY and CDR2 FYNNEI. The CDR3 loop reads CASTGQGKNTEAFF. DNA of the CDR3: TGTGCCAGCACCGGACAGGGTAAGAACACTGAAGCTTTCTTT.

The chain employs TRBV4-1 and TRBJ2-5; a possible D gene is TRBD1 (5 bases). The germline CDR1 and CDR2 sequences are MGHRA and YSYEKL. This CDR3 spans 14 amino acids. The germline V and J ends were trimmed by 4 bases and 3 bases, with 12 bases remaining between them. CDR3 DNA sequence: TGCGCCAGCAGCCTAGACAGAATAAAAGAGACCCAGTACTTC. Encoded protein: CASSLDRIKETQYF.

The J gene is TRBJ1-1, the V gene TRBV19; TRBD1 is a possible D gene (6 bases). CDR3 size: 13 residues. The V end was cut by 5 bases, the J end by 3 bases, with 10 bases between. Per germline, CDR1 LNHDA and CDR2 SQIVND (reference sequence). CDR3 loop: CASSVNRDTEAFF. The CDR3 region has the DNA TGTGCCAGTAGTGTCAACAGGGACACTGAAGCTTTCTTT. Combining the CDR3 with reference TRBV19 and TRBJ1-1 gives the whole variable domain DGGITQSPKYLFRKEGQNVTLSCEQNLNHDAMYWYRQDPGQGLRLIYYSQIVNDFQKGDIAEGYSVSREKKESFPLTVTSAQKNPTAFYLCASSVNRDTEAFFGQGTRLTVV.

The chain recombines TRBV6-5 with TRBJ2-1; 8 bases map to TRBD2. The germline V gene encodes CDR1 MNHEY and CDR2 SVGAGI. The CDR3 contains 16 residues. Losses at the gene ends were 4 bases for V and 1 base for J; bases not matched to a gene: 6. For the CDR3, the DNA is TGTGCCAGCAGTTTTAGCGGGACTCTTTCCTACAATGAGCAGTTCTTC. Its protein product is CASSFSGTLSYNEQFF.

The V and J genes are TRBV7-6 and TRBJ2-3; TRBD1 aligns across 10 bases. The V gene's germline CDR1 is SGHVS and CDR2 FNYEAQ. The CDR3 contains 16 residues. The ends lost 5 bases at V and 4 bases at J; junction bases unmatched: 9. CDR3: CASSPRTGGLADTQYF. In DNA form, the CDR3 reads TGTGCCAGCAGCCCCAGGACAGGGGGTTTGGCAGATACGCAGTATTTT.

This clone turned up a few times. The chain couples TRBV11-3 to TRBJ2-3, with TRBD1 identical over 8 bases. The germline CDR1 and CDR2 sequences are SGHNT and YENEEA. The V and J ends lost 5 bases and 2 bases, in that order; junction bases with no gene match: 6. The CDR3 extends over 15 amino acids. This CDR3 is CASSAGQGDTDTQYF. The CDR3 DNA follows: TGTGCCAGCAGCGCAGGACAGGGAGACACAGATACGCAGTATTTT.

This clone was picked up a small number of times. This rearrangement joins TRBV18 to TRBJ1-5; 9 bases align to TRBD1. The germline V gene encodes CDR1 KGHSH and CDR2 LQKENI. This CDR3 is 16 amino acids long. V shed 6 bases and J 2 bases; nucleotides not matched to a gene: 8. CDR3 nucleotides: TGTGCCAGCTCGCGCGAACAGGGGGCTGGCAATCAGCCCCAGCATTTT. Translation gives CASSREQGAGNQPQHF.

The chain combines TRBV6-5 with TRBJ1-5; no clear D. The CDR3 consists of 14 residues. Trimming shortened V by 6 bases and J by 8 bases, and 17 bases separated the two germline ends. Germline-derived CDR1 and CDR2 are MNHEY and SVGAGI. The CDR3 loop reads CASRPTSKLKPQHF. The CDR3 region has the DNA TGTGCCAGCAGACCCACCTCTAAGTTAAAGCCCCAGCATTTT.

The chain has TRBV18 and TRBJ2-5; TRBD1 aligns across 9 bases. There are 15 residues in the CDR3. The V gene end was trimmed by 3 bases and the J gene end by 5 bases; junction bases not matched to a gene: 7. Germline V lookup: CDR1 KGHSH, CDR2 LQKENI. The CDR3 is CASSPRTGAGETQYF. CDR3 nucleotides: TGTGCCAGCTCACCTCGGACAGGGGCAGGGGAGACCCAGTACTTC.

The rearrangement joins TRBV5-5 to TRBJ1-1; possible D gene TRBD1, 5 bases. Trimming pared 3 bases from V and 1 base from J, leaving 13 bases between. The CDR3 is 15 amino acids. In germline, CDR1 is SGHKS, CDR2 YYEKEE (reference sequence). CDR3 in DNA: TGTGCCAGCAGCTCCTCCCCGCAGGGGAACACTGAAGCTTTCTTT. This encodes CASSSSPQGNTEAFF.

This clone is a singleton in its sample. The rearrangement links TRBV14 to TRBJ2-1; D is perhaps TRBD1 or TRBD2 (6 bases each). The CDR3 is 15 amino acids. The V end lost 5 bases, the J end lost 1 base, and 12 bases lay between the germline ends. Germline CDR1 is SGHDN and CDR2 is FVKESK. CDR3 coding DNA: TGTGCCAGCAGCTATCGGGGGCCATCCTACAATGAGCAGTTCTTC. Translating gives CASSYRGPSYNEQFF.

The V call is TRBV4-2, the J call TRBJ1-4; D perhaps matches TRBD1 (5 bases). With 5 bases removed from V and 1 base from J, the gap between germline ends came to 14 bases. Germline values: CDR1 LGHNA, CDR2 YNFKEQ. This CDR3 has 16 residues. In DNA form, the CDR3 reads TGTGCCAGCAGCTCCCGCCTTGGGGGAACTAATGAAAAACTGTTTTTT. Its translation: CASSSRLGGTNEKLFF.

The J gene is TRBJ1-1, the V gene TRBV7-3; D uncertain. CDR1 and CDR2 from the germline V gene are SGHTA and FQGTGA. Trimming took 0 bases from V and 2 from J, leaving 7 bases between them. This CDR3 is 14 amino acids long. CDR3 loop: CASSLTHQNTEAFF. The CDR3 DNA reads as TGTGCCAGCAGCTTAACTCACCAAAACACTGAAGCTTTCTTT. Filled out from reference TRBV7-3 and TRBJ1-1, the complete variable domain reads GAGVSQTPSNKVTEKGKYVELRCDPISGHTALYWYRQSLGQGPEFLIYFQGTGAADDSGLPNDRFFAVRPEGSVSTLKIQRTERGDSAVYLCASSLTHQNTEAFFGQGTRLTVV.

The chain combines TRBV10-2 with TRBJ2-7, with D perhaps TRBD1 or TRBD2 (5 bases each). Per the germline V gene, CDR1 is WSHSY and CDR2 is SAAADI. This CDR3 spans 17 amino acids. Trimming cost V 0 bases and J 0 bases, with 15 bases left between them. The CDR3 DNA is TGCGCCAGCAGTGAGTCCGACCCGGGACCCTACTCCTACGAGCAGTACTTC. It yields the protein CASSESDPGPYSYEQYF.

The rearrangement links TRBV18 to TRBJ2-2; either TRBD1 or TRBD2 may fit D (5 bases each). The CDR3 consists of 15 residues. Germline V gene data show CDR1 as KGHSH and CDR2 as LQKENI. V lost 3 bases to trimming and J lost 5 bases, with 13 bases between them. The CDR3 protein is CASSPGPKGTGELFF. The DNA of the CDR3 is TGTGCCAGCTCACCGGGACCAAAGGGAACCGGGGAGCTGTTTTTT.

This clone has only a few counts. The chain couples TRBV5-1 to TRBJ1-3; possibly TRBD1 for D (6 bases). CDR1 is SGHRS, CDR2 YFSETQ, per germline. V was trimmed by 5 bases and J by 7 bases, leaving 19 bases between them. This CDR3 spans 15 amino acids. Written as DNA, the CDR3 is TGCGCCAGCAGTCTCTCGGGGGGCGCGAAGAACACCATATATTTT. This sequence encodes CASSLSGGAKNTIYF.

The chain is built from TRBV19 and TRBJ1-6; no firm D call. Germline V gives CDR1 LNHDA, CDR2 SQIVND (reference sequence). The germline V and J ends were trimmed by 1 base and 7 bases, with 14 bases remaining between them. The CDR3 is 16 amino acids. CDR3 sequence (DNA): TGTGCCAGTAGTATAGGTTTGACTCCTGGGAATTCACCCCTCCACTTT. Its translation: CASSIGLTPGNSPLHF. The complete variable domain, with remaining parts taken from reference TRBV19 and TRBJ1-6, reads DGGITQSPKYLFRKEGQNVTLSCEQNLNHDAMYWYRQDPGQGLRLIYYSQIVNDFQKGDIAEGYSVSREKKESFPLTVTSAQKNPTAFYLCASSIGLTPGNSPLHFGNGTRLTVT.

The chain joins TRBV9 to TRBJ1-5, with D possibly matching TRBD1 (5 bases). Germline V CDR1 and CDR2: SGDLS, YYNGEE. V lost 0 bases to trimming and J lost 6 bases, with 13 bases between them. The CDR3 covers 15 residues. DNA for the CDR3: TGTGCCAGCAGCGTAGGCGAAGGAGGGGCTCAGCCCCAGCATTTT. It yields the protein CASSVGEGGAQPQHF. Full variable domain (missing parts from reference TRBV9 and TRBJ1-5): DSGVTQTPKHLITATGQRVTLRCSPRSGDLSVYWYQQSLDQGLQFLIQYYNGEERAKGNILERFSAQQFPDLHSELNLSSLELGDSALYFCASSVGEGGAQPQHFGDGTRLSIL.